This T cell receptor (beta chain) was captured by sequencing in a study of T cells after yellow fever vaccination. Study-wide results and caveats: Weaker, the secondary response peaked sooner, at day 5 versus 15.

V gave up 6 bases and J gave up 4 bases; unmatched junction bases: 4. The CDR3 extends over 15 amino acids. This clonotype has ten or more counts. No antigen is known for it. A process of 5'RACE template switching, which added a universal primer site and UMIs, was used to make TCR cDNA. TCRdb itself ran the 5' RACE reads through MiXCR, one entry per CDR3 protein. Of under 300,000 distinct CDR3 sequences in the sample, about 7% were seen once. J is TRBJ2-3 and V is TRBV12-3 or TRBV12-4; the match to TRBD2 covers 13 bases. Sequenced here: CD4+ T cells sorted from PBMCs, sampled 15 days after the yellow fever booster vaccination. The TCR was taken from a man aged 30 to 39 who received the YFV17D yellow fever vaccine. This chain's CDR3 is CASRLAGGRSDTQYF. CDR3 nucleotide sequence: TGTGCCAGCAGACTAGCGGGAGGGCGGTCAGATACGCAGTATTTT.